This T cell receptor (beta chain) was profiled in a study of T-cell memory formation after mild COVID-19 (dated by TCRdb to the early 2020s). Turning to the overall study: Most TCR sequence clusters were specific to one of the two donors. In two donors, T-cell clones that expanded and contracted after mild COVID-19 were tracked by sequencing TCRalpha and TCRbeta repertoires over time. Two young, previously healthy adult volunteers made up the cohort, one male and one female.

PBMCs were isolated by Ficoll-Paque density gradient centrifugation. The research as a whole found: The detection of some responding clones in pre-infection memory suggests that pre-existing cross-reactive memory T cells joined the SARS-CoV-2 response. SARS-CoV-2 specificity of the second-wave clones peaking on day 37 was not confirmed. Only two mild cases were covered in the study, and larger cohorts including severe cases with pre-infection samples were considered necessary. From day 15 to 85, contracting clones showed balanced CD4/CD8 phenotypes, whereas a second wave of clones that expanded from day 15 to 37 leaned towards CD4+. Contracting CD4+ clones were located mainly in the CM and EM memory subsets, whereas CD8+ clones were found to be enriched in EMRA.

Concerning this clonotype itself: There is no known antigen for this receptor. No per-base quality is available; no much larger clone lies one base away.

For sequencing, an Illumina NovaSeq 6000 was employed. TCRalpha and TCRbeta cDNA libraries were constructed by 5'RACE with constant-segment primers, with sample barcodes and unique molecular identifiers being introduced. Trizol reagent was used to extract RNA from every sample. Amplification of the libraries took two PCR steps, and the second step added a second sample barcode plus Illumina TruSeq adapters. Libraries were sequenced on an Illumina NovaSeq with 2 x 150 bp paired-end reads. The original pipeline was this. Demultiplexing of reads and collapsing into UMI-guided consensus sequences were performed with migec v1.2.7. With mixcr v2.1.11, UMI consensuses were aligned to TRA and TRB V and J templates and assembled into clonotypes. Expanded or contracted clonotypes were those called significant by both edgeR and NoisET, with noise models trained on biological replicates. For edgeR calls, a false discovery rate-adjusted p below 0.01 and a log2 fold-change threshold of 1 were applied. As an exploratory analysis of dynamics, max-normalized trajectories of the 1000 most abundant clonotypes were examined with PCA combined with hierarchical clustering. Separately sequenced CD4+ and CD8+ repertoires were used to assign the CD4 or CD8 phenotype of responding clones. TCRdb passed the public sequencing reads through fastp at Q25 and MiXCR, retaining productive beta sequences. Identical CDR3 proteins give one entry, which carries the most common genes and DNA. TCRdb, not the original authors, processed these V and J calls. For this sample there are 250,000 or so distinct CDR3 sequences; about a sixth appear just once. The ten largest clonotypes hold under 25% of the sample.

From the cysteine up to the phenylalanine, the CDR3 has a length of 13 residues. The sequence is cut down to CDR3 DNA, 39 bases in frame from base 1. CDR1 SGHDT and CDR2 YYEEEE are derived from the germline V gene. V is clipped by 4 bases and J by 15 bases, and the sequence between their germline boundaries is 20 bases long. The chain links TRBV5-6 with TRBJ2-4; TRBD1 is perhaps the D gene, given 6 matching bases. Sequencing was carried out using PBMCs or a T cell subset sorted from them (not recorded which). The TCR was taken from a man between 18 and 35 years old who had mild COVID-19 (a few samples of this study predate the infection). The sample titles of this study are shuffled in the database, so cell type and time point are left out; the donor was told from shared clones. The DNA sequence is given as TGTGCCAGCAGCCTTGGGGTAACCGGGACATCGTACTTC. Its protein is CASSLGVTGTSYF. Extended through the reference TRBV5-6 and TRBJ2-4 proteins, this CDR3 yields the full variable domain: DAGVTQSPTHLIKTRGQQVTLRCSPKSGHDTVSWYQQALGQGPQFIFQYYEEEERQRGNFPDRFSGHQFPNYSSELNVNALLLGDSALYLCASSLGVTGTSYFGAGTRLSVL.